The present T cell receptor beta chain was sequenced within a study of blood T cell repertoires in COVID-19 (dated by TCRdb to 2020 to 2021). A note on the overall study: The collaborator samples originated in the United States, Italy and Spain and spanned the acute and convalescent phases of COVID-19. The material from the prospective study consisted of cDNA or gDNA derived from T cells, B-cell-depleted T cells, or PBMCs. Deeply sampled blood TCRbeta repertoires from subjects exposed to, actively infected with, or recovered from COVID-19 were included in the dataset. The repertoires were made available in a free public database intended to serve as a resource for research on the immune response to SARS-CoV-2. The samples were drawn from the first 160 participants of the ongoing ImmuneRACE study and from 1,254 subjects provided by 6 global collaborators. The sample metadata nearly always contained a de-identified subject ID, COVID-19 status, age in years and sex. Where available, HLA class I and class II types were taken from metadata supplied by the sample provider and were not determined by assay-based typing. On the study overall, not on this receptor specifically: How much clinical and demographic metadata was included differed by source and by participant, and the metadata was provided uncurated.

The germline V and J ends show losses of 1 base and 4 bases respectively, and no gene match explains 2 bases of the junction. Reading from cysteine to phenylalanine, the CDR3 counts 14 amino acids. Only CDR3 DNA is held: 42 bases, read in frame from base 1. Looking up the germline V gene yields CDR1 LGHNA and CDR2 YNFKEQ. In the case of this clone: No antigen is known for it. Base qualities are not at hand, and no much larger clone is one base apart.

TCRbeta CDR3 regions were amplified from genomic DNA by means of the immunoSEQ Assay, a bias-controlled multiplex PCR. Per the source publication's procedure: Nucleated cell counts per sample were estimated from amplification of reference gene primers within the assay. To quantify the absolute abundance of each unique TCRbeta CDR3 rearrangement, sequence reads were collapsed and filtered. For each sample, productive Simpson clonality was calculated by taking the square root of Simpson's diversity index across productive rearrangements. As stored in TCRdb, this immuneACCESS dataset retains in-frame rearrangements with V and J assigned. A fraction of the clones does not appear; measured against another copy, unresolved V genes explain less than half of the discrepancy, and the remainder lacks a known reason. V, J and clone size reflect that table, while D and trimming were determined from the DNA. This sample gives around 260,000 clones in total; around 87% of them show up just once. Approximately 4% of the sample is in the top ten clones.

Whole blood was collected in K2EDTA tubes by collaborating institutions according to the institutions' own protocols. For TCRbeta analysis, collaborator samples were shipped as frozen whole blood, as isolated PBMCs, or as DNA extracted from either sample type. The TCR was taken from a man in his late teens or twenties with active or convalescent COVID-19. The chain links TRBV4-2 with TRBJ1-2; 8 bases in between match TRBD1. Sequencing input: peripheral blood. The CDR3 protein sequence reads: CASSQGQGSYGYTF. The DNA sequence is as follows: TGTGCCAGCAGCCAAGGACAGGGGAGCTATGGCTACACCTTC.